The present T cell receptor (beta chain) was sequenced within a study of cytomegalovirus exposure and HLA in healthy donors. Study-wide findings and caveats: Reported performance of the classifier showed diagnosis of cytomegalovirus status with high specificity and sensitivity.

Per the germline V gene, CDR1 is SGHKS and CDR2 is YYEKEE (reference sequence). Losses at the gene ends were 4 bases for V and 9 bases for J; bases not matched to a gene: 12. The CDR3 sequence is 15 residues long. It was with 60 Vbeta and 13 Jbeta primers that the PCR ran. Sequencing used immunoSEQ multiplex PCR; TCRdb keeps in-frame clones, though not all of them. The repertoire consists of 100,000 to 150,000 clones, with about 80% occurring once and the leading ten covering more than 3%. In regard to this clone: The target antigen is unknown.

The chain recombines TRBV5-5 with TRBJ1-3, with 8 bases identical to TRBD1. The sequencing sample was made of PBMCs. The sequence derives from a man in his thirties or forties in good health and CMV-seronegative. The CDR3 spells CASSAGQGNSGTIYF. CDR3 sequence (DNA): TGTGCCAGCAGCGCCGGACAGGGTAACTCGGGCACCATATATTTT.